The entry that follows covers one T cell receptor beta chain sequence. The sample holds other DNA sequences that translate to the same CDR3. The CDR3 spans 13 residues. Trimming left V 1 base short and J 5 bases short, with 8 bases between. Looked up from germline, CDR1 is LGHDT and CDR2 is YNNKEL (reference sequence). The data are from a study of blood T cell repertoires in COVID-19. Across the whole study: From T cells, B-cell-depleted T cells, or PBMCs came the material, which was cDNA or gDNA.

Using immunoSEQ multiplex PCR, the repertoire was profiled, and TCRdb retains in-frame clones only, with some absent. Seen here are a few hundred thousand clones, 84% observed once, and the top ten hold around 1.5%. The receptor was derived from a woman aged 40-49 years who had recovered from COVID-19. V gene TRBV3-1 (or the pseudogene TRBV3-2) combines with J gene TRBJ1-1; D perhaps matches TRBD1 (5 bases). The sample consisted of peripheral blood. The CDR3 loop reads CASSQGGGTEAFF. The CDR3, as DNA: TGTGCCAGCAGCCAAGGGGGCGGAACTGAAGCTTTCTTT.